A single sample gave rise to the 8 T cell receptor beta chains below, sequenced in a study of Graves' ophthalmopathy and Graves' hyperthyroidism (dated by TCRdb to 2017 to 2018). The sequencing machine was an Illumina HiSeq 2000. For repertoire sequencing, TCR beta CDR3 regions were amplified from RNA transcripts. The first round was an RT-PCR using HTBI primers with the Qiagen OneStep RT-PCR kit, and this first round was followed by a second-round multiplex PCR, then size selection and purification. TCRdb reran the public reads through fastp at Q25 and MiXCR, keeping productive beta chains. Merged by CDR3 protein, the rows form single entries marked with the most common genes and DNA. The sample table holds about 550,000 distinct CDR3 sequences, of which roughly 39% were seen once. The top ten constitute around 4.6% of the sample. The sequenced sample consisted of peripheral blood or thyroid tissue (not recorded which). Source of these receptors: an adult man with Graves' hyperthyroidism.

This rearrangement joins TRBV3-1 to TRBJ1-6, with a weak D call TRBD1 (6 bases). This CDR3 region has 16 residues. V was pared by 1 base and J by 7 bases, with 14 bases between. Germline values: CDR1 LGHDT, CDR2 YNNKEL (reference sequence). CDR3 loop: CASSQGSPGENSPLHF. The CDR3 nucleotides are TGTGCCAGCAGCCAAGGCTCCCCAGGGGAGAATTCACCCCTCCACTTT.

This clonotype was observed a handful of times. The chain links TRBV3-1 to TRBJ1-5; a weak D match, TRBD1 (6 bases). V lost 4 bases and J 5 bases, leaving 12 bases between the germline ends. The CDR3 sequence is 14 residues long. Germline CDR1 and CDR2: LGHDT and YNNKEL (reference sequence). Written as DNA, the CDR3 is TGTGCCAGCAGCCGAGGACAGCGAGATCAGCCCCAGCATTTT. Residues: CASSRGQRDQPQHF.

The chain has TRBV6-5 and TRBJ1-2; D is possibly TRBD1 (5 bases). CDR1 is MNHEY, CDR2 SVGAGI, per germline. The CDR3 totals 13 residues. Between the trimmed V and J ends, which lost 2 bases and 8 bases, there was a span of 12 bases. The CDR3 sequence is CASSYDLGQGYTF. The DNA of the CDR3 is TGTGCCAGCAGTTACGACTTGGGGCAGGGCTACACCTTC.

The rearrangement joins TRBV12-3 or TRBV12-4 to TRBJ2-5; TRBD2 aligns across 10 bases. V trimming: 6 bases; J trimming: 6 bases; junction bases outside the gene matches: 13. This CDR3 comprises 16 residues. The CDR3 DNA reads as TGTGCCAGCAGCCCGTTGAGCGGGGGGGTTCGTAAGACCCAGTACTTC. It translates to CASSPLSGGVRKTQYF.

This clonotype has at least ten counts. CDR3 nucleotide sequence: TGCGCCAGCAGCCCAGCAGAGAACACCGGGGAGCTGTTTTTT. Its translation: CASSPAENTGELFF. This chain links TRBV4-1 with TRBJ2-2; the D is unclear. This CDR3 is built from 14 residues. The germline CDR1 and CDR2 sequences are MGHRA and YSYEKL. V was pared by 4 bases and J by 1 base, with 7 bases between.

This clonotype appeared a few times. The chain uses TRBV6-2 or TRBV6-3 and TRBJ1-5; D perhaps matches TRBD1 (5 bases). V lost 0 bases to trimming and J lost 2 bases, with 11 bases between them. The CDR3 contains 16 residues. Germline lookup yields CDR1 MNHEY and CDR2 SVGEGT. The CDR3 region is CASSYSSGAGNQPQHF. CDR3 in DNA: TGTGCCAGCAGTTACTCGTCTGGGGCGGGCAATCAGCCCCAGCATTTT.

CDR3 nucleotides: TGTGCCACCAGCAGAGTTCGCGACAGGGGTGGCTACACCTTC. It codes for CATSRVRDRGGYTF. The J gene is TRBJ1-2, the V gene TRBV15; TRBD1 aligns across 8 bases. The CDR3 is made up of 14 amino acids. Looked up from germline, CDR1 is LNHNV and CDR2 is YYDKDF (reference sequence). V was clipped by 1 base and J by 7 bases; unmatched bases: 5.

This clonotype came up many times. The DNA for the CDR3 is TGTGCCAGCAGCTTAGCGGGCGACACCATATATTTT. Translated: CASSLAGDTIYF. The rearrangement links TRBV7-8 to TRBJ1-3, with D unresolved. The CDR3 totals 12 residues. Trimming cost V 0 bases and J 8 bases, with 5 bases left between them. Germline V gene sequence: CDR1 SGHVS, CDR2 FQNEAQ. Using reference TRBV7-8 and TRBJ1-3 for the parts outside the CDR3, the full variable domain is GAGVSQSPRYKVAKRGQDVALRCDPISGHVSLFWYQQALGQGPEFLTYFQNEAQLDKSGLPSDRFFAERPEGSVSTLKIQRTQQEDSAVYLCASSLAGDTIYFGEGSWLTVV.